These 6 T cell receptor beta chains originate from one sample sequenced in a study of precursors of human CD4 cytotoxic T cells. The bulk UMI libraries came from four sorted CD4+ memory subsets, including IL-7R-high and IL-7R-negative TEMRA. TCRdb itself ran the reads through MiXCR, one entry per CDR3 protein. The sample holds some 100 distinct CDR3 sequences, roughly two thirds seen once. The sample consisted of memory CD4+ T cells from blood (PBMCs). Source of these receptors: a human donor in good health.

The chain is built from TRBV27 and TRBJ2-1; tentative D call: TRBD1 (6 bases). The CDR3 contains 17 residues. The germline V and J ends were trimmed by 2 bases and 0 bases, with 14 bases remaining between them. CDR1 and CDR2 (germline): MNHEY, SMNVEV (reference sequence). Written as DNA, the CDR3 is TGTGCCAGCAGTTTACAAGACAGGAGCTACTCCTACAATGAGCAGTTCTTC. This codes for CASSLQDRSYSYNEQFF.

This chain connects TRBV29-1 to TRBJ2-1; unclear D gene. Deletions cut 7 bases from V and 0 bases from J, with 19 bases between. This CDR3 spans 16 amino acids. Germline V gene lookup returns CDR1 SQVTM and CDR2 ANQGSEA. The CDR3 region has the DNA TGCAGCGCCCCCCTGTTGGCAACCAGCTCCTACAATGAGCAGTTCTTC. Its translation is CSAPLLATSSYNEQFF.

The table lists this clonotype with a count of one. This rearrangement joins TRBV20-1 to TRBJ2-2; tentatively, D is TRBD2 (7 bases). The CDR3 contains 15 residues. V was clipped by 1 base and J by 6 bases, with 15 bases between them. Germline assignment: CDR1 DFQATT and CDR2 SNEGSKA (reference sequence). The CDR3: CSARGGGGWAGELFF. In DNA, the CDR3 is TGCAGTGCTAGAGGGGGGGGCGGCTGGGCCGGGGAGCTGTTTTTT.

V is TRBV29-1 and J is TRBJ2-3; D gene uncertain. This CDR3 is 14 amino acids long. The V end was cut by 6 bases, the J end by 0 bases, with 13 bases between. In germline, CDR1 is SQVTM, CDR2 ANQGSEA. DNA for the CDR3: TGCAGCGTGAAAAGGACGTCTAGCACAGATACGCAGTATTTT. Translated: CSVKRTSSTDTQYF.

The CDR3 sequence: CSVELSYEQYF. CDR3 DNA sequence: TGCAGCGTTGAACTGAGCTACGAGCAGTACTTC. This chain links TRBV29-1 with TRBJ2-7; D is uncertain. CDR1 SQVTM and CDR2 ANQGSEA come from the germline V gene. V was shortened by 2 bases and J by 3 bases, with 5 bases between the two germline ends. There are 11 residues in the CDR3.

This clonotype is hyperexpanded (1% or more). The V and J genes are TRBV2 and TRBJ2-5, with D unresolved. The CDR3 is 14 residues long. Germline-derived CDR1 and CDR2 are SNHLY and FYNNEI. Deletions cut 3 bases from V and 5 bases from J, with 13 bases between. The CDR3 is CASSEGRQGETQYF. DNA of the CDR3: TGTGCCAGCAGTGAGGGCCGTCAAGGGGAGACCCAGTACTTC.